These T cell receptor beta chains were read from a single sample in a study of blood T cells in healthy people across ages. In TCRdb, the 5' RACE reads were re-called with MiXCR into one record per CDR3 protein. Among over a million distinct CDR3 sequences listed, around two fifths were seen once. Sequencing used blood. These receptors were collected from a woman aged 18-29 years in good health. CDR3s include the opening cysteine and the closing phenylalanine or tryptophan. The order of the fields is J gene, V gene, clone size, D gene, CDR3 protein, CDR3 DNA. The D gene is left open where the match is weak. Only some rows state a clone size, as once, few, many or a class for expanded clones.

>TRBJ1-5|TRBV20-1|-|TRBD1
CSASGTGQSNQPQHF
TGCAGTGCTAGCGGTACGGGACAGTCGAATCAGCCCCAGCATTTT
>TRBJ1-1|TRBV3-1|-|TRBD1
CASSYRGQGANTEAFF
TGTGCCAGCAGCTACCGGGGACAGGGGGCGAACACTGAAGCTTTCTTT
>TRBJ2-1|TRBV4-1|many|-
CASSPSGLPYNEQFF
TGCGCCAGCAGCCCCTCGGGGCTGCCTTACAATGAGCAGTTCTTC
>TRBJ2-6|TRBV9|-|TRBD1
CASTKTGLVTGANVLTF
TGTGCCAGCACCAAGACAGGGCTGGTAACTGGGGCCAACGTCCTGACTTTC
>TRBJ2-3|TRBV2|-|-
CASRGYTDTQYF
TGTGCCAGCAGGGGGTACACAGATACGCAGTATTTT
>TRBJ2-3|TRBV6-1|-|TRBD2
CAVRGLAGALGGSGDTQYF
TGTGCCGTTAGGGGCCTAGCGGGGGCCCTCGGGGGAAGTGGGGATACGCAGTATTTT
>TRBJ1-1|TRBV3-1|-|TRBD1
CASSQIDRVGTEAFF
TGTGCCAGCAGCCAAATCGACAGGGTGGGCACTGAAGCTTTCTTT
>TRBJ1-1|TRBV6-1|-|-
CASSGFGAFF
TGTGCCAGCAGTGGGTTCGGAGCTTTCTTT
>TRBJ1-3|TRBV30|-|-
CAWSGQGNTIYF
TGTGCCTGGAGTGGACAGGGAAACACCATATATTTT
>TRBJ2-1|TRBV30|few|-
CAWRQVRHEQFF
TGTGCCTGGAGACAGGTTCGGCATGAGCAGTTCTTC
>TRBJ1-1|TRBV4-1|-|-
CASSQDEETSRLVNTEAFF
TGCGCCAGCAGCCAAGATGAGGAGACTTCCCGCCTCGTGAACACTGAAGCTTTCTTT
>TRBJ1-1|TRBV9|few|TRBD1
CASNRQGLNTEAFF
TGTGCCAGCAACAGACAGGGGCTGAATACTGAAGCTTTCTTT
>TRBJ2-1|TRBV6-2/TRBV6-3|-|-
CASSRARGLYNEQFF
TGTGCCAGCAGTCGCGCCAGGGGCCTTTACAATGAGCAGTTCTTC
>TRBJ2-1|TRBV29-1|-|-
CSDRGTATLNEQFF
TGCAGCGACCGGGGGACAGCTACTCTCAATGAGCAGTTCTTC
>TRBJ2-1|TRBV7-9|few|TRBD2
CASSLGLGLAGGLTINEQFF
TGTGCCAGCAGCCTAGGGTTGGGACTAGCGGGAGGACTCACTATCAATGAGCAGTTCTTC
>TRBJ1-5|TRBV5-1|-|-
CASSLDGGSGSNQPQHF
TGCGCCAGCAGCTTGGATGGGGGATCCGGAAGCAATCAGCCCCAGCATTTT
>TRBJ2-3|TRBV2|-|-
CASSGLRTPSTDTQYF
TGTGCCAGCAGTGGTTTGCGGACCCCTAGCACAGATACGCAGTATTTT
>TRBJ2-1|TRBV7-3|few|-
CASSLTSSLGNNEQFF
TGTGCCAGCAGCTTAACATCAAGCCTGGGAAACAATGAGCAGTTCTTC
>TRBJ1-2|TRBV29-1|-|TRBD1
CSASGTGRGYTF
TGCAGCGCGTCAGGGACAGGGAGGGGCTACACCTTC
>TRBJ2-7|TRBV7-9|-|-
CACSVGGTVTYEQYF
TGTGCCTGCAGCGTTGGCGGGACAGTTACCTACGAGCAGTACTTC
>TRBJ1-5|TRBV7-9|-|-
CASSLDGTNSNQPQHF
TGTGCCAGCAGCTTAGATGGCACCAATAGCAATCAGCCCCAGCATTTT
>TRBJ2-1|TRBV9|-|-
CASSPLMAGGVNEQFF
TGTGCCAGCAGCCCCTTGATGGCAGGGGGGGTCAATGAGCAGTTCTTC
>TRBJ1-2|TRBV20-1|few|-
CSARDPGARLGTYGYTF
TGCAGTGCTAGAGATCCGGGGGCGCGGTTAGGTACCTATGGCTACACCTTC
>TRBJ2-1|TRBV20-1|many|TRBD2
CSARPPLAGESYNEQFF
TGCAGTGCTAGACCCCCTCTAGCGGGGGAATCCTACAATGAGCAGTTCTTC
>TRBJ2-1|TRBV27|-|-
CASSFRFSPSSYNEQFF
TGTGCCAGCAGTTTTCGATTTAGCCCGAGCTCCTACAATGAGCAGTTCTTC
>TRBJ2-5|TRBV29-1|few|TRBD2
CSVLSGLARVRHQETQYF
TGCAGCGTTCTCTCAGGACTAGCGCGAGTACGCCACCAAGAGACCCAGTACTTC
>TRBJ1-2|TRBV12-3/TRBV12-4|-|TRBD1
CACRRSTGANYGYTF
TGTGCCTGCAGACGCTCGACAGGGGCGAACTATGGCTACACCTTC
>TRBJ2-7|TRBV6-1|few|-
CASSEVTSEQYF
TGTGCCAGCAGTGAAGTGACAAGCGAGCAGTACTTC
>TRBJ2-1|TRBV19|-|TRBD2
CASSIIGLLLAGGYNEQFF
TGTGCCAGTAGTATCATAGGACTACTACTAGCGGGAGGCTACAATGAGCAGTTCTTC
>TRBJ2-3|TRBV3-1|few|TRBD2
CASSLGTSGRAGDTQYF
TGTGCCAGCAGCCTCGGGACTAGCGGGAGGGCAGGAGATACGCAGTATTTT
>TRBJ1-5|TRBV15|-|-
CATSRDLTRYTREPQHF
TGTGCCACCAGCAGAGATCTTACTCGATACACCCGGGAACCCCAGCATTTT
>TRBJ1-3|TRBV5-1|-|-
CASSSVGVAGNTIYF
TGCGCCAGCAGCTCTGTGGGGGTTGCTGGAAACACCATATATTTT
>TRBJ2-1|TRBV11-2|-|TRBD2
CASSPALTSGSRGAEQFF
TGTGCCAGCAGCCCCGCCCTGACTAGCGGGAGTAGAGGGGCTGAGCAGTTCTTC
>TRBJ2-7|TRBV18|-|TRBD2
CASSPNTGGGYNEQYF
TGTGCCAGCTCACCAAATACGGGAGGAGGGTACAATGAGCAGTACTTC
>TRBJ1-1|TRBV12-3/TRBV12-4|-|-
CASSPLVTEAFF
TGTGCCAGCAGTCCACTAGTCACTGAAGCTTTCTTT
>TRBJ2-1|TRBV5-1|few|-
CASSQLLDNSYNEQFF
TGCGCCAGCAGCCAGCTCCTGGACAACTCCTACAATGAGCAGTTCTTC
>TRBJ2-3|TRBV25-1|few|-
CASSDYTGTDTQYF
TGTGCCAGCAGTGACTATACGGGCACAGATACGCAGTATTTT
>TRBJ2-1|TRBV6-6|-|TRBD1
CASRWEGQGFF
TGTGCCAGCAGGTGGGAGGGACAGGGGTTCTTC
>TRBJ2-7|TRBV11-2|few|-
CASRQTAAYEQYF
TGTGCCAGCAGACAGACAGCGGCCTACGAGCAGTACTTC
>TRBJ1-2|TRBV7-8|once|-
CASSLVLTSYGYTF
TGTGCCAGCAGCCTAGTTCTCACCTCATATGGCTACACCTTC
>TRBJ2-7|TRBV4-1|-|TRBD2
CASSQLAGASYEQYF
TGCGCCAGCAGCCAGTTAGCGGGAGCCTCCTACGAGCAGTACTTC
>TRBJ2-7|TRBV28|-|-
CASSRPMAYEQYF
TGTGCCAGCAGTAGACCAATGGCCTACGAGCAGTACTTC
>TRBJ2-7|TRBV6-1|few|-
CASCPGPTTVYEQYF
TGTGCCAGTTGTCCGGGCCCCACTACTGTCTACGAGCAGTACTTC
>TRBJ2-5|TRBV12-5|-|TRBD1
CASSQGQGAVDEQYF
TGTGCTAGTTCTCAGGGACAGGGGGCTGTTGATGAGCAGTACTTC
>TRBJ1-5|TRBV10-3|few|-
CAISESMAAGNQPQHF
TGTGCCATCAGTGAGTCCATGGCCGCCGGCAATCAGCCCCAGCATTTT
>TRBJ1-1|TRBV30|-|TRBD1
CAWIHEWDRVELEAFF
TGTGCCTGGATCCATGAGTGGGACAGGGTTGAACTTGAAGCTTTCTTT
>TRBJ2-5|TRBV7-2|-|-
CASSLARTEQETQYF
TGTGCCAGCAGCTTAGCTAGGACAGAACAAGAGACCCAGTACTTC
>TRBJ2-1|TRBV7-9|-|-
CASSSPPGDSYNEQFF
TGTGCCAGCAGCTCCCCTCCCGGGGACTCCTACAATGAGCAGTTCTTC
>TRBJ2-1|TRBV5-1|-|TRBD1
CANSTGQGLYNEQFF
TGCGCCAACAGTACTGGACAGGGTCTGTACAATGAGCAGTTCTTC